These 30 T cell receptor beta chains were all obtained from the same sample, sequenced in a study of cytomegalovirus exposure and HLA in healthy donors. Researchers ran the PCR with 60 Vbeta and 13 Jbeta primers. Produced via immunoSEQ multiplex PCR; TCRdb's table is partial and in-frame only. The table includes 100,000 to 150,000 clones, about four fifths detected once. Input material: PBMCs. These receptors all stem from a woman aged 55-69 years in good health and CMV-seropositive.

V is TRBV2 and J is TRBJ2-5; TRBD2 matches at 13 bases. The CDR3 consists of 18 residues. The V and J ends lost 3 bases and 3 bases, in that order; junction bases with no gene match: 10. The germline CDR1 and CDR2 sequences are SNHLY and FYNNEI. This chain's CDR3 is CASSDIELAGGPKETQYF. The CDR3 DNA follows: TGTGCCAGCAGTGATATTGAACTAGCGGGGGGGCCCAAAGAGACCCAGTACTTC.

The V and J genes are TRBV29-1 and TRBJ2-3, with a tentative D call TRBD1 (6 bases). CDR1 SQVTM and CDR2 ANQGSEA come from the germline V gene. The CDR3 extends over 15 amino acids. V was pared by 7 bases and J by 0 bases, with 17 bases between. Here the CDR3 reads CSAGPTGSSTDTQYF. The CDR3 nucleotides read TGCAGCGCTGGCCCGACAGGTTCAAGCACAGATACGCAGTATTTT.

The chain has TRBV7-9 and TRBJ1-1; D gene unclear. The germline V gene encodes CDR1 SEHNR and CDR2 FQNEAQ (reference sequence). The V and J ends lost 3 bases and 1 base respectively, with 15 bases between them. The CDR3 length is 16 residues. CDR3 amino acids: CASSLPLTRGNTEAFF. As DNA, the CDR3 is TGTGCCAGCAGCTTGCCTCTAACCCGGGGGAACACTGAAGCTTTCTTT.

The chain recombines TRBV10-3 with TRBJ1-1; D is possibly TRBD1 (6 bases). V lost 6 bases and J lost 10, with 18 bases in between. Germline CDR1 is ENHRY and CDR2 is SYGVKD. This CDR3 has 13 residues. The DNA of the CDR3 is TGTGCCATCAGGCCGACAGGCGAGGAGAGAGCTTTCTTT. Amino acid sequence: CAIRPTGEERAFF.

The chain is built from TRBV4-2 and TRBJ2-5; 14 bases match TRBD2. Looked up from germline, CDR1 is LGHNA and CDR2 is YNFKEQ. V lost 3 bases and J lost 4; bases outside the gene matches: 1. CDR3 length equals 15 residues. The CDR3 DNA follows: TGTGCCAGCAGCCAGACTAGCGGGAGGGCAGAGACCCAGTACTTC. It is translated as CASSQTSGRAETQYF.

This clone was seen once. The CDR3 sequence: CATTPAGMNTEAFF. For the CDR3, the DNA is TGTGCCACCACTCCCGCGGGCATGAACACTGAAGCTTTCTTT. The chain is built from TRBV27 and TRBJ1-1, with no clear D. Looked up from germline, CDR1 is MNHEY and CDR2 is SMNVEV (reference sequence). The CDR3 is made up of 14 amino acids. The V end was cut by 10 bases, the J end by 0 bases, with 15 bases between.

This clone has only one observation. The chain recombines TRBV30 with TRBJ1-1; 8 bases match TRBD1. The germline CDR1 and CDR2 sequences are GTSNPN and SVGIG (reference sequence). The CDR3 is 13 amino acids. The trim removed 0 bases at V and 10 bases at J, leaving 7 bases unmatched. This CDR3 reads CAWSVLRTGPAFF. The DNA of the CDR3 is TGTGCCTGGAGTGTACTCCGGACAGGGCCAGCTTTCTTT.

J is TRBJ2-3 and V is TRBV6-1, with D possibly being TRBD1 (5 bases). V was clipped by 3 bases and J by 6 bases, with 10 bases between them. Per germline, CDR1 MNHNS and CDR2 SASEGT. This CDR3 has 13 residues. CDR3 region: CASSDMGRDTQYF. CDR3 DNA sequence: TGTGCCAGCAGTGATATGGGGCGGGATACGCAGTATTTT.

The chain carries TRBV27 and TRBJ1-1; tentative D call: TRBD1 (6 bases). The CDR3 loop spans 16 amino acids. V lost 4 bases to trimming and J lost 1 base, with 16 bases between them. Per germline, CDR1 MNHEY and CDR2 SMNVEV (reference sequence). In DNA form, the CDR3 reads TGTGCCAGCAGTTCTCTTCGGGCAGGGGCGAACACTGAAGCTTTCTTT. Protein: CASSSLRAGANTEAFF.

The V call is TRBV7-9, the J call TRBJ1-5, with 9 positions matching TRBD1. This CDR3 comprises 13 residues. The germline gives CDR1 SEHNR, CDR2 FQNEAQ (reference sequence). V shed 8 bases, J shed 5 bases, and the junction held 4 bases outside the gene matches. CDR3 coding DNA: TGTGCCAGCGGTAGGACAGGGGATCAGCCCCAGCATTTT. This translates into CASGRTGDQPQHF.

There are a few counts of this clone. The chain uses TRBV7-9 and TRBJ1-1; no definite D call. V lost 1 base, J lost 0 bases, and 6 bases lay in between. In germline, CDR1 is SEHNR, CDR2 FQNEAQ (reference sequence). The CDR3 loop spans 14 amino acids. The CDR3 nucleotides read TGTGCCAGCAGCTTAGGAAACATGAACACTGAAGCTTTCTTT. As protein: CASSLGNMNTEAFF.

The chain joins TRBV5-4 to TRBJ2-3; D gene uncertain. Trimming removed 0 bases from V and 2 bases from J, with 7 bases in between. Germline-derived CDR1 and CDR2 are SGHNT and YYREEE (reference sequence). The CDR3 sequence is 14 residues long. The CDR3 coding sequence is TGTGCCAGCAGCTTGGGTCAGGACACAGATACGCAGTATTTT. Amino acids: CASSLGQDTDTQYF.

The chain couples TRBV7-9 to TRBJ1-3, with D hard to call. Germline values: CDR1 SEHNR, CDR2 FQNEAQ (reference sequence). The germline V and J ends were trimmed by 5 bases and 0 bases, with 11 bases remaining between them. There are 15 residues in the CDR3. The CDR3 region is CASSVTKSSGNTIYF. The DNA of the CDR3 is TGTGCCAGCAGCGTTACTAAGAGCTCTGGAAACACCATATATTTT.

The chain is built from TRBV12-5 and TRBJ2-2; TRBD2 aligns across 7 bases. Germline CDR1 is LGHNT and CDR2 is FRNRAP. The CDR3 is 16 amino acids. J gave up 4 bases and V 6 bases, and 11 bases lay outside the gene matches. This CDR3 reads CASGLIAGRITGELFF. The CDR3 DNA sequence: TGTGCTAGTGGACTTATAGCGGGTCGCATCACCGGGGAGCTGTTTTTT.

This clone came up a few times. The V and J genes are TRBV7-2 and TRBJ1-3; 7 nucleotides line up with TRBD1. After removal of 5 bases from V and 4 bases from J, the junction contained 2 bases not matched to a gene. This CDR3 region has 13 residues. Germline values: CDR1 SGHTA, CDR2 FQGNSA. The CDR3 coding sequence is TGTGCCAGCAGCCGGGACAGAGGAAACACCATATATTTT. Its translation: CASSRDRGNTIYF. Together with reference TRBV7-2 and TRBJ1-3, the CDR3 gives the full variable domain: GAGVSQSPSNKVTEKGKDVELRCDPISGHTALYWYRQSLGQGLEFLIYFQGNSAPDKSGLPSDRFSAERTGGSVSTLTIQRTQQEDSAVYLCASSRDRGNTIYFGEGSWLTVV.

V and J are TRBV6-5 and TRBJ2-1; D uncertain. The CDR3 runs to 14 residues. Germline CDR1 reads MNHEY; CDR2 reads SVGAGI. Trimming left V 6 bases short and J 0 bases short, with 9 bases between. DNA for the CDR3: TGTGCCAGCAGCCCTTACAACTCCTACAATGAGCAGTTCTTC. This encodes CASSPYNSYNEQFF.

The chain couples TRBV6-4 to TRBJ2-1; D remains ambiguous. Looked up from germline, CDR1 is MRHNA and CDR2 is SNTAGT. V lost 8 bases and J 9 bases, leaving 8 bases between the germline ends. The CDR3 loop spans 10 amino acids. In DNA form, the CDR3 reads TGTGCCAGCTCCCCGGTTGAGCAGTTCTTC. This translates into CASSPVEQFF.

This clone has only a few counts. CDR3 region: CASSLRQGAKGQPQHF. The CDR3 DNA reads as TGTGCCAGTAGTCTCCGACAGGGGGCAAAGGGTCAGCCCCAGCATTTT. The genes are TRBV19 and TRBJ1-5, with TRBD1 identical over 10 bases. This CDR3 has 16 amino acids. The germline gives CDR1 LNHDA, CDR2 SQIVND (reference sequence). Trimming removed 5 bases from V and 6 bases from J; junction bases left unmatched: 10.

As DNA, the CDR3 is TGTGCCAGCGGCCCAGACAGGGGACAAGAGACCCAGTACTTC. It specifies CASGPDRGQETQYF. This chain links TRBV9 with TRBJ2-5; 8 bases line up with TRBD1. V shed 7 bases, J shed 2 bases, and the junction held 7 bases outside the gene matches. Per the germline V gene, CDR1 is SGDLS and CDR2 is YYNGEE. This CDR3 comprises 14 residues.

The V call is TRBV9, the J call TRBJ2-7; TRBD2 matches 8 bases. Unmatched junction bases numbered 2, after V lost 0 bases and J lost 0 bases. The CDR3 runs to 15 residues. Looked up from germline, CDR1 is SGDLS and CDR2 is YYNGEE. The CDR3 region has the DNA TGTGCCAGCAGCGTAGGACTAGCGAACTCCTACGAGCAGTACTTC. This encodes CASSVGLANSYEQYF.

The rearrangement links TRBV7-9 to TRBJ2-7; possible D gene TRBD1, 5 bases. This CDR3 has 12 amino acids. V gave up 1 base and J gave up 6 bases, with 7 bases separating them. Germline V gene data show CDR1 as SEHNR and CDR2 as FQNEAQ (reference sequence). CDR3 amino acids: CASSLEGFEQYF. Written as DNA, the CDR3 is TGTGCCAGCAGCTTAGAGGGGTTCGAGCAGTACTTC. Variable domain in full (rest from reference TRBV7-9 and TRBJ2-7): DTGVSQNPRHKITKRGQNVTFRCDPISEHNRLYWYRQTLGQGPEFLTYFQNEAQLEKSRLLSDRFSAERPKGSFSTLEIQRTEQGDSAMYLCASSLEGFEQYFGPGTRLTVT.

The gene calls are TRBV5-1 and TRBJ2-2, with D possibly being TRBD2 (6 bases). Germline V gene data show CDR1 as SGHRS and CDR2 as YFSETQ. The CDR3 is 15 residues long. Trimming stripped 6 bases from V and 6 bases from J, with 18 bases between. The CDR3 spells CASIETSGSAGELFF. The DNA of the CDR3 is TGCGCCAGCATAGAGACCTCCGGGAGTGCCGGGGAGCTGTTTTTT.

CDR3 region: CASSLVDTDSYEQYF. For the CDR3, the DNA is TGTGCCAGCAGCTTAGTAGACACAGACTCCTACGAGCAGTACTTC. The chain combines TRBV11-2 with TRBJ2-7, with unresolved D. With 1 base removed from V and 0 bases from J, the gap between germline ends came to 10 bases. CDR1 SGHAT and CDR2 FQNNGV come from the germline V gene. The CDR3 totals 15 residues.

The CDR3 DNA is TGTGCCAGCAGTCCGGACATGACTGGAAACACCATATATTTT. Translated, it gives CASSPDMTGNTIYF. The chain has TRBV6-6 and TRBJ1-3; TRBD1 might be the D (5 bases). The V end was cut by 5 bases, the J end by 2 bases, with 10 bases between. Germline V gene lookup returns CDR1 MNHNY and CDR2 SVGAGI (reference sequence). The length of the CDR3 is 14 residues.

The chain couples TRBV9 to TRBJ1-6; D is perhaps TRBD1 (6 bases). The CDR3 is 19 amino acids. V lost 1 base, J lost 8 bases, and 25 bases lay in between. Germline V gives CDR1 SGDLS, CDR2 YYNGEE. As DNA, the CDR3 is TGTGCCAGCAGCGTAAGTGGGCAGGGAACCGGCAGGGGATATTCACCCCTCCACTTT. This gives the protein CASSVSGQGTGRGYSPLHF.

The CDR3 DNA reads as TGTGCCAGCAGTTACCAGAGCGGACCCACCGGGGAGCTGTTTTTT. This translates into CASSYQSGPTGELFF. The rearrangement uses TRBV6-5 and TRBJ2-2; D may be TRBD2 (5 bases). Germline lookup yields CDR1 MNHEY and CDR2 SVGAGI. The ends were cut back, 2 bases at V and 4 bases at J, with 11 bases in the middle. This CDR3 spans 15 amino acids.

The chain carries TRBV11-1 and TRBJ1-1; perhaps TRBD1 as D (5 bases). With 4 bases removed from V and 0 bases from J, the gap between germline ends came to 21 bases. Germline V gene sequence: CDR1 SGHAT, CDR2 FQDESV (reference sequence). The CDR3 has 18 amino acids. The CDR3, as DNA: TGTGCCAGCAGCTCCAAGCAGGGTATTAATGGAATGAACACTGAAGCTTTCTTT. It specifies CASSSKQGINGMNTEAFF.

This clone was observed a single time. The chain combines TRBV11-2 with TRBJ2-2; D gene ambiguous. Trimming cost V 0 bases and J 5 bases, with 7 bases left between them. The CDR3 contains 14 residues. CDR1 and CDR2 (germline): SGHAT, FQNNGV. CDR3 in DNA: TGTGCCAGCAGCTTAGACAGAAATACCGGGGAGCTGTTTTTT. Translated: CASSLDRNTGELFF.

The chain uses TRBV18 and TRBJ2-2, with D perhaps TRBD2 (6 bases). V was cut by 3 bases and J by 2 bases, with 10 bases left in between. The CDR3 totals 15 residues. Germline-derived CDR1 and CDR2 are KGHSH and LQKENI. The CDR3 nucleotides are TGTGCCAGCTCACCTCAGGAGGGAAACACCGGGGAGCTGTTTTTT. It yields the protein CASSPQEGNTGELFF.

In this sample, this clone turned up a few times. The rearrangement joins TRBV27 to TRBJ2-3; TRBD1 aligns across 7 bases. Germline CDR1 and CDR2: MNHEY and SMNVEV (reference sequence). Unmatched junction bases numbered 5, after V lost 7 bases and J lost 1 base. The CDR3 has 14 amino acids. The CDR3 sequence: CASTTGYGTDTQYF. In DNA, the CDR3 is TGTGCCAGCACGACAGGGTACGGCACAGATACGCAGTATTTT.